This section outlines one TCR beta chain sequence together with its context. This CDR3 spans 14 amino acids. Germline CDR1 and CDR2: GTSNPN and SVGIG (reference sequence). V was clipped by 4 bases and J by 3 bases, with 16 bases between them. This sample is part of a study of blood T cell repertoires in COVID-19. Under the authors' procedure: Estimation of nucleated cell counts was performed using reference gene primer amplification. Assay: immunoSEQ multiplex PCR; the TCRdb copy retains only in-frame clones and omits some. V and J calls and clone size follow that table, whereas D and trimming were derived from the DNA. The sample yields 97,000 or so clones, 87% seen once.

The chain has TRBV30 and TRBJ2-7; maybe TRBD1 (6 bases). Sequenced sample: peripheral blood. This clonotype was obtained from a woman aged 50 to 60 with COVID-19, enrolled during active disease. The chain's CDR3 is CAWTTGQGYYEQYF. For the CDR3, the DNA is TGTGCCTGGACGACGGGCCAGGGGTACTACGAGCAGTACTTC.